Presented here are 22 T cell receptor beta chains from one specimen sequenced in a study of blood T cell repertoires in COVID-19. The assay was immunoSEQ multiplex PCR, and TCRdb's table has in-frame clones only and misses some. The table has some 150,000 clones, over 65% seen once. Material: peripheral blood. All receptors come from a human donor in a cohort sampled during active COVID-19.

This chain links TRBV29-1 with TRBJ1-2, with TRBD1 identical over 9 bases. Germline V CDR1 and CDR2: SQVTM, ANQGSEA. CDR3 length: 13 residues. V was pared by 0 bases and J by 8 bases, with 4 bases of the junction left unmatched. As DNA, the CDR3 is TGCAGCGTTGAAGAGGGACAGGGTGGAGGCTACACCTTC. This translates into CSVEEGQGGGYTF.

V gene TRBV7-3 combines with J gene TRBJ2-1; D perhaps matches TRBD2 (6 bases). This CDR3 region has 16 residues. Trimming cost V 4 bases and J 5 bases, with 18 bases left between them. CDR1 and CDR2 (germline): SGHTA, FQGTGA. The CDR3 sequence: CASSSLRLTSHNEQFF. The CDR3 DNA reads TGTGCCAGCAGCTCCCTACGCCTGACTAGTCACAATGAGCAGTTCTTC.

V usage is TRBV28 and J usage is TRBJ2-3; 8 bases match TRBD1. Trimming removed 3 bases from V and 2 bases from J; junction bases left unmatched: 4. The CDR3 loop spans 15 amino acids. The germline gives CDR1 MDHEN, CDR2 SYDVKM. CDR3: CASSLRTGHTDTQYF. In DNA form, the CDR3 reads TGTGCCAGCAGTTTGAGGACAGGGCACACAGATACGCAGTATTTT.

This clone appeared once. This sequence joins TRBV27 and TRBJ1-2; possibly TRBD1 for D (5 bases). Germline CDR1 is MNHEY and CDR2 is SMNVEV (reference sequence). The V gene lost 3 bases and the J gene lost 4 bases, with 9 bases spanning the gap. This CDR3 has 13 amino acids. The CDR3 loop is CASSFRGIYGYTF. The DNA of the CDR3 is TGTGCCAGCAGTTTCCGGGGGATCTATGGCTACACCTTC.

The chain uses TRBV19 and TRBJ1-2; 7 bases align to TRBD1. CDR3 length: 13 amino acids. Germline values: CDR1 LNHDA, CDR2 SQIVND (reference sequence). V shed 8 bases, J shed 1 base, and the junction held 4 bases outside the gene matches. The CDR3 here is CASGRQGNYGYTF. The CDR3 DNA follows: TGTGCCAGTGGTCGACAGGGTAACTATGGCTACACCTTC. The entire variable domain, with the rest obtained from reference TRBV19 and TRBJ1-2, is as follows: DGGITQSPKYLFRKEGQNVTLSCEQNLNHDAMYWYRQDPGQGLRLIYYSQIVNDFQKGDIAEGYSVSREKKESFPLTVTSAQKNPTAFYLCASGRQGNYGYTFGSGTRLTVV.

V gene TRBV5-6 combines with J gene TRBJ2-5; 9 nucleotides match TRBD2. Germline assignment: CDR1 SGHDT and CDR2 YYEEEE. The ends lost 4 bases at V and 2 bases at J; junction bases unmatched: 6. The CDR3 length is 15 residues. The DNA of the CDR3 is TGTGCCAGCAGCGCCGCTAGCGGGGATCAAGAGACCCAGTACTTC. This translates into CASSAASGDQETQYF.

This chain links TRBV28 with TRBJ2-3, with 7 bases aligning to TRBD2. The germline V gene encodes CDR1 MDHEN and CDR2 SYDVKM. V lost 2 bases and J lost 9; bases outside the gene matches: 17. This CDR3 comprises 17 residues. The DNA of the CDR3 is TGTGCCAGCAGTTTAGGGGGTCGGGGGGTACCCCCTGGGACGCAGTATTTT. Translating gives CASSLGGRGVPPGTQYF.

This clone occurred a few times. This sequence joins TRBV30 and TRBJ1-5; D call uncertain. The germline V gene encodes CDR1 GTSNPN and CDR2 SVGIG (reference sequence). The CDR3 contains 13 residues. Trimming took 3 bases from V and 1 from J, leaving 7 bases between them. The CDR3 region has the DNA TGTGCCTGGAGCCTAGACAGCAATCAGCCCCAGCATTTT. Translation: CAWSLDSNQPQHF. The complete variable domain, with remaining parts taken from reference TRBV30 and TRBJ1-5, reads SQTIHQWPATLVQPVGSPLSLECTVEGTSNPNLYWYRQAAGRGLQLLFYSVGIGQISSEVPQNLSASRPQDRQFILSSKKLLLSDSGFYLCAWSLDSNQPQHFGDGTRLSIL.

The rearrangement joins TRBV20-1 to TRBJ2-3; D is uncertain. V was shortened by 2 bases and J by 3 bases, with 3 bases between the two germline ends. Germline assignment: CDR1 DFQATT and CDR2 SNEGSKA (reference sequence). CDR3 length equals 11 residues. Here the CDR3 reads CSARQTDTQYF. CDR3 bases: TGCAGTGCTAGACAAACAGATACGCAGTATTTT.

Many counts were recorded for this clone. V usage is TRBV4-1 and J usage is TRBJ1-3; D is perhaps TRBD1 (6 bases). The CDR3 length is 20 residues. Germline V gene lookup returns CDR1 MGHRA and CDR2 YSYEKL. V shed 1 base and J shed 0 bases, with 22 bases lying between them. This CDR3 reads CASSQGRRGRGEGSGNTIYF. Here the CDR3 DNA reads TGCGCCAGCAGCCAAGGTCGTCGGGGCAGGGGAGAGGGCTCTGGAAACACCATATATTTT.

The chain combines TRBV19 with TRBJ1-3; tentatively, D is TRBD1 (6 bases). Trimming took 5 bases from V and 7 from J, leaving 18 bases between them. Germline CDR1 is LNHDA and CDR2 is SQIVND (reference sequence). This CDR3 has 15 amino acids. The DNA of the CDR3 is TGTGCCAGTAGTGTAACTCACAGGGACGTGAACACCATATATTTT. Translating it yields CASSVTHRDVNTIYF. Looking up the rest from reference TRBV19 and TRBJ1-3 gives the full variable domain: DGGITQSPKYLFRKEGQNVTLSCEQNLNHDAMYWYRQDPGQGLRLIYYSQIVNDFQKGDIAEGYSVSREKKESFPLTVTSAQKNPTAFYLCASSVTHRDVNTIYFGEGSWLTVV.

CDR3 coding DNA: TGTGCCAGCAGCTTGCTCCGACAGCCCTACGAGCAGTACTTC. Translated, it gives CASSLLRQPYEQYF. The chain is built from TRBV5-6 and TRBJ2-7, with D perhaps TRBD1 (5 bases). The CDR3 loop spans 14 amino acids. Germline loops: CDR1 SGHDT, CDR2 YYEEEE. Trimming removed 1 base at V and 2 bases at J, with 10 bases between.

This chain links TRBV28 with TRBJ2-6, with D possibly matching TRBD2 (5 bases). The germline gives CDR1 MDHEN, CDR2 SYDVKM. Between the trimmed V and J ends, which lost 2 bases and 0 bases, there was a span of 8 bases. The length of the CDR3 is 16 residues. CDR3 in amino acids: CASSLNRGSGANVLTF. The CDR3 bases are TGTGCCAGCAGTTTAAATCGGGGCTCTGGGGCCAACGTCCTGACTTTC.

The CDR3 region has the DNA TGTGCCAGTAGGGTTGACAGGGACACTGAAGCTTTCTTT. Translating gives CASRVDRDTEAFF. V gene TRBV19 combines with J gene TRBJ1-1, with 7 bases aligning to TRBD1. V trimming: 6 bases; J trimming: 3 bases; junction bases outside the gene matches: 4. The CDR3 has 13 amino acids. CDR1 and CDR2 (germline): LNHDA, SQIVND (reference sequence).

The V gene is TRBV2, the J gene TRBJ1-2; D gene unclear. The V end was cut by 7 bases, the J end by 3 bases, with 12 bases between. Germline assignment: CDR1 SNHLY and CDR2 FYNNEI. CDR3 size: 13 residues. CDR3 sequence: CASMGGVDYGYTF. The CDR3 DNA follows: TGTGCCAGCATGGGCGGGGTCGACTATGGCTACACCTTC. Based on the CDR3 plus reference TRBV2 and TRBJ1-2, the full variable domain is EPEVTQTPSHQVTQMGQEVILRCVPISNHLYFYWYRQILGQKVEFLVSFYNNEISEKSEIFDDQFSVERPDGSNFTLKIRSTKLEDSAMYFCASMGGVDYGYTFGSGTRLTVV.

V and J are TRBV28 and TRBJ2-3; D gene unclear. Between the trimmed V and J ends, which lost 8 bases and 3 bases, there was a span of 15 bases. Germline values: CDR1 MDHEN, CDR2 SYDVKM. This CDR3 spans 14 amino acids. The CDR3 spells CASYSGTVTDTQYF. In DNA, the CDR3 is TGTGCCAGCTACTCTGGCACAGTGACAGATACGCAGTATTTT. The variable domain in full, completed from reference TRBV28 and TRBJ2-3, reads DVKVTQSSRYLVKRTGEKVFLECVQDMDHENMFWYRQDPGLGLRLIYFSYDVKMKEKGDIPEGYSVSREKKERFSLILESASTNQTSMYLCASYSGTVTDTQYFGPGTRLTVL.

The rearrangement joins TRBV6-5 to TRBJ2-3; 7 bases agree with TRBD1. Trimming at V came to 6 bases and at J to 2 bases, leaving 8 bases not matched to a gene. The CDR3 runs to 15 residues. Per the germline V gene, CDR1 is MNHEY and CDR2 is SVGAGI. CDR3 protein: CASSHRGSSTDTQYF. CDR3 coding DNA: TGTGCCAGCAGCCACAGGGGTTCGTCCACAGATACGCAGTATTTT.

J is TRBJ2-3 and V is TRBV30; TRBD2 is a possible D gene (6 bases). The CDR3 contains 15 residues. The V gene lost 2 bases and the J gene lost 1 base, with 13 bases spanning the gap. Looked up from germline, CDR1 is GTSNPN and CDR2 is SVGIG (reference sequence). CDR3 in DNA: TGTGCCTGGAGTCGGGGAGGCGGTGGCACAGATACGCAGTATTTT. Translating it yields CAWSRGGGGTDTQYF.

The V and J genes are TRBV27 and TRBJ1-1, with D uncertain. This CDR3 is built from 14 residues. Germline V lookup: CDR1 MNHEY, CDR2 SMNVEV (reference sequence). Trimming removed 1 base at V and 2 bases at J, with 8 bases between. CDR3 amino acids: CASSLFPQNTEAFF. The CDR3 coding sequence is TGTGCCAGCAGTTTATTTCCCCAAAACACTGAAGCTTTCTTT.

DNA for the CDR3: TGTGCCAGCAGCCAAAACAGGCCGAACACCGGGGAGCTGTTTTTT. It translates to CASSQNRPNTGELFF. The gene calls are TRBV3-1 (or the pseudogene TRBV3-2) and TRBJ2-2; possibly TRBD1 for D (5 bases). V lost 2 bases to trimming and J lost 0 bases, with 7 bases between them. The CDR3 has 15 residues. Germline values: CDR1 LGHDT, CDR2 YNNKEL (reference sequence).

This chain links TRBV3-1 (or the pseudogene TRBV3-2) with TRBJ1-1, with unresolved D. The CDR3 consists of 13 residues. V was clipped by 0 bases and J by 7 bases, with 9 bases between them. The germline CDR1 and CDR2 sequences are LGHDT and YNNKEL (reference sequence). The CDR3 here is CASSQEENIEAFF. Written as DNA, the CDR3 is TGTGCCAGCAGCCAAGAGGAGAATATTGAAGCTTTCTTT.

The chain couples TRBV9 to TRBJ2-1; 14 bases agree with TRBD2. CDR3 length: 16 amino acids. The germline V gene has CDR1 SGDLS and CDR2 YYNGEE. Trimming removed 4 bases from V and 5 bases from J; junction bases left unmatched: 5. In nucleotides, the CDR3 is TGTGCCAGCAGCAGGACTAGCGGGAGGAACGACAATGAGCAGTTCTTC. Amino acids: CASSRTSGRNDNEQFF.